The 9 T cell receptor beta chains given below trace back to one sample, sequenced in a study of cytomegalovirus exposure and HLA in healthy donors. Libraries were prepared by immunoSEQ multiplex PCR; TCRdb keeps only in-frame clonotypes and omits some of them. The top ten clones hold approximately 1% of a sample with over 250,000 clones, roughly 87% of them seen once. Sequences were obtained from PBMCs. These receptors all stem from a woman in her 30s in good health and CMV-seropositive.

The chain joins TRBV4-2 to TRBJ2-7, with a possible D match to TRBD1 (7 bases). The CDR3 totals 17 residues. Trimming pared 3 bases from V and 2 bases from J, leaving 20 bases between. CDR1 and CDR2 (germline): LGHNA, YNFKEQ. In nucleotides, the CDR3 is TGTGCCAGCAGCCAGTCATTATCCAGGGGGGTCGCCTACGAGCAGTACTTC. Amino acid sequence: CASSQSLSRGVAYEQYF.

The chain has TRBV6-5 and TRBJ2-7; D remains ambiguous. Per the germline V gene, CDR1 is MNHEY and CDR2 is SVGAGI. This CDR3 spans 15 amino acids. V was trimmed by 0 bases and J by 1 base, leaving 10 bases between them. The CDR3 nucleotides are TGTGCCAGCAGTTACTCGCCGAATCCATCCTACGAGCAGTACTTC. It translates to CASSYSPNPSYEQYF.

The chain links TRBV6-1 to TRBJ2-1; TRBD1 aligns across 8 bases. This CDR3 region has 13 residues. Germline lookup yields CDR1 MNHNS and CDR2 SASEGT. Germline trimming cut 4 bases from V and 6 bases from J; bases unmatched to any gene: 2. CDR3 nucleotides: TGTGCCAGCAGTGTAGGACAGGGCAATGAGCAGTTCTTC. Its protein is CASSVGQGNEQFF.

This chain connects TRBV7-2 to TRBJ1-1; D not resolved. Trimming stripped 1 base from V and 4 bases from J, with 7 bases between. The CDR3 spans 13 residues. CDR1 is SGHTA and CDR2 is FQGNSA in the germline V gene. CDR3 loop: CASSLGPSTEAFF. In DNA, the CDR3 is TGTGCCAGCAGCTTAGGACCGAGCACTGAAGCTTTCTTT.

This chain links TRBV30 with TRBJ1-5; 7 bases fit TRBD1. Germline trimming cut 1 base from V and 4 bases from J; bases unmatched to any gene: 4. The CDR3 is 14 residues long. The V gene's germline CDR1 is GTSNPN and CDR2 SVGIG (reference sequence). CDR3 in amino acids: CAWSENRGNQPQHF. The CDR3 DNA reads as TGTGCCTGGAGTGAGAACAGGGGTAATCAGCCCCAGCATTTT.

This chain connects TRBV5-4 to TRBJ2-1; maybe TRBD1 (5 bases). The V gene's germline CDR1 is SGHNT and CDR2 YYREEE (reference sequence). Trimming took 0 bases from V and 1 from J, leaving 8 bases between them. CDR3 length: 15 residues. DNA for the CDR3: TGTGCCAGCAGCTTGGCCAGGGAATCCTACAATGAGCAGTTCTTC. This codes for CASSLARESYNEQFF. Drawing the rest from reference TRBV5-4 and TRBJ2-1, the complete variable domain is ETGVTQSPTHLIKTRGQQVTLRCSSQSGHNTVSWYQQALGQGPQFIFQYYREEENGRGNFPPRFSGLQFPNYSSELNVNALELDDSALYLCASSLARESYNEQFFGPGTRLTVL.

For the CDR3, the DNA is TGTGCCAGCAGTGAATACAGGGGGTATGGCTACACCTTC. It encodes CASSEYRGYGYTF. The V gene is TRBV27, the J gene TRBJ1-2, with 8 bases that match TRBD1. Looked up from germline, CDR1 is MNHEY and CDR2 is SMNVEV (reference sequence). The length of the CDR3 is 13 residues. The V gene end was trimmed by 5 bases and the J gene end by 5 bases; junction bases not matched to a gene: 4.

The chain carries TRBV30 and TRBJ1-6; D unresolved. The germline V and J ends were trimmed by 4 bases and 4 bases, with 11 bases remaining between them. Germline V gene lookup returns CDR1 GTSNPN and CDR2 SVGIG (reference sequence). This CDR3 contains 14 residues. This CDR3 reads CAWTAGRYNSPLHF. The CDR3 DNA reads TGTGCCTGGACGGCAGGTAGATATAATTCACCCCTCCACTTT.

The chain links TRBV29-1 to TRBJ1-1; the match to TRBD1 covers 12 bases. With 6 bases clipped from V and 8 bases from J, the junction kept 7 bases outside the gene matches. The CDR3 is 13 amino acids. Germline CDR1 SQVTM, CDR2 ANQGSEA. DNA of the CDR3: TGCAGCGTCGCTCGGGACAGGGGGCGAGAAGCTTTCTTT. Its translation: CSVARDRGREAFF. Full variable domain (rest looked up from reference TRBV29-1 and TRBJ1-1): SAVISQKPSRDICQRGTSLTIQCQVDSQVTMMFWYRQQPGQSLTLIATANQGSEATYESGFVIDKFPISRPNLTFSTLTVSNMSPEDSSIYLCSVARDRGREAFFGQGTRLTVV.